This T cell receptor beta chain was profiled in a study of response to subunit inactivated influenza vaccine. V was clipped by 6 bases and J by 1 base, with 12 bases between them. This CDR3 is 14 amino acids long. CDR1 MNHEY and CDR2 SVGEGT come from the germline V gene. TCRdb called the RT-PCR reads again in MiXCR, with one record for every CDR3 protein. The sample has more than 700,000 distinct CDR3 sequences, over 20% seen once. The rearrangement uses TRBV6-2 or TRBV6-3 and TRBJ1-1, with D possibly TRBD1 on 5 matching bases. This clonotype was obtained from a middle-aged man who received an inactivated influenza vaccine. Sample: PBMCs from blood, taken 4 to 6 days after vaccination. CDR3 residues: CASRGGTRNTEAFF. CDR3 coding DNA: TGTGCCAGCAGAGGAGGGACTCGGAACACTGAAGCTTTCTTT.